This T cell receptor (beta chain) originates from a study of TIL therapy for anti-PD-1-resistant metastatic lung cancer. Study-wide background: Patients had a median age of approximately 57 years (range roughly 35-80).

Time point of the sample: pre-treatment sample, taken before nivolumab and TIL therapy. Most excised metastases sampled were pleural nodules or supraclavicular lymph nodes. This clone was observed a handful of times. The germline V gene has CDR1 SGHTA and CDR2 FQGNSA. This CDR3 has 15 amino acids. Trimming shortened V by 3 bases and J by 4 bases, and 13 bases separated the two germline ends. This was the immunoSEQ v3 assay. Sequencing depth was 1.5 million to 2 million read pairs for survey level, about 5-6 million for deep. Profiling relied on immunoSEQ multiplex PCR, and the TCRdb table lists in-frame clones only, not all of them. The table lists 50,000 or so clones, approximately 70% of them singletons.

The sample in question was tumor tissue, obtained at baseline. The chain couples TRBV7-2 to TRBJ1-5; a possible D gene is TRBD1 (5 bases). The receptor was isolated from a person aged 25 to 85 with non-small cell lung cancer. This CDR3 reads CASSFVGDLNQPQHF. DNA of the CDR3: TGTGCCAGCAGCTTCGTGGGGGACCTTAATCAGCCCCAGCATTTT.